These 29 T cell receptor beta chains were all obtained from the same sample, sequenced in a study of neurological immune-mediated disorders. TCRdb called the 5' RACE reads again in MiXCR, with one record for every CDR3 protein. The table shows roughly 48,000 distinct CDR3 sequences, with just under 6% occurring only once. Material for sequencing was CD4+ T cells from blood. The receptors come from a woman in her late teens or twenties with multiple sclerosis.

The chain links TRBV5-1 to TRBJ1-4; D remains ambiguous. The germline V gene has CDR1 SGHRS and CDR2 YFSETQ. The length of the CDR3 is 15 residues. The V end was cut by 0 bases, the J end by 7 bases, with 13 bases between. DNA of the CDR3: TGCGCCAGCAGCTTGGCCACGGATTGGAGTGAAAAACTGTTTTTT. Its translation: CASSLATDWSEKLFF.

This clonotype has just a few counts. This chain connects TRBV7-2 to TRBJ2-7; the D call may be TRBD1 or TRBD2 (5 bases each). Germline loops: CDR1 SGHTA, CDR2 FQGNSA. The CDR3 has 13 amino acids. Trimming took off 5 bases at V and 4 bases at J, with 12 bases between the two ends. This CDR3 is CASSLRDGYEQYF. CDR3 DNA sequence: TGTGCCAGCAGCCTCCGGGACGGGTACGAGCAGTACTTC.

This clonotype was recorded many times. The chain has TRBV27 and TRBJ2-3; D is possibly TRBD2 (6 bases). The V gene lost 1 base and the J gene lost 6 bases, with 11 bases spanning the gap. In germline, CDR1 is MNHEY, CDR2 SMNVEV (reference sequence). The CDR3 is made up of 14 amino acids. The CDR3 DNA follows: TGTGCCAGCAGTTTATTTGCCGGGGGTGATACGCAGTATTTT. Protein: CASSLFAGGDTQYF.

In this sample, this clonotype turned up many times. The chain employs TRBV6-5 and TRBJ1-2, with 10 bases aligning to TRBD1. Unmatched junction bases numbered 7, after V lost 2 bases and J lost 7 bases. CDR1 is MNHEY and CDR2 is SVGAGI in the germline V gene. The CDR3 totals 15 residues. The CDR3 sequence: CASSYDRGRRAGYTF. In DNA, the CDR3 is TGTGCCAGCAGTTACGACAGGGGGCGTCGGGCTGGCTACACCTTC.

This clonotype was detected ten times or more. This rearrangement joins TRBV12-3 or TRBV12-4 to TRBJ2-3; 8 bases align to TRBD2. Trimming cost V 3 bases and J 2 bases; bases outside gene matches: 7. The CDR3 length is 16 residues. The DNA of the CDR3 is TGTGCCAGCAGTTTTCCCGGAGCGGGGGCCACAGATACGCAGTATTTT. It yields the protein CASSFPGAGATDTQYF.

This clonotype was found many times. V and J are TRBV29-1 and TRBJ2-7; the D call may be TRBD1 or TRBD2 (5 bases each). V shed 6 bases and J shed 7 bases, with 19 bases lying between them. Germline values: CDR1 SQVTM, CDR2 ANQGSEA. CDR3 size: 13 residues. The CDR3 DNA follows: TGCAGCGTGGCAGAGGGACGGGCTTCTGAGCAGTACGTC. Protein product: CSVAEGRASEQYV.

There are a few counts of this clonotype. This chain links TRBV20-1 with TRBJ1-1; perhaps TRBD1 as D (6 bases). V was pared by 5 bases and J by 4 bases, with 11 bases between. Germline V lookup: CDR1 DFQATT, CDR2 SNEGSKA (reference sequence). The CDR3 consists of 12 residues. The CDR3 bases are TGCAGTGCTTCGGACAGCTTCACTGAAGCTTTCTTT. Translating gives CSASDSFTEAFF.

This clonotype was recorded many times. The CDR3 sequence: CASRAGAATNEKLFF. Here the CDR3 DNA reads TGTGCCAGCAGGGCGGGGGCCGCAACTAATGAAAAACTGTTTTTT. The chain employs TRBV11-2 and TRBJ1-4; D possibly corresponds to TRBD1 (6 bases). Trimming cost V 6 bases and J 0 bases, with 11 bases left between them. CDR1 is SGHAT and CDR2 is FQNNGV in the germline V gene. This CDR3 has 15 amino acids.

This clonotype was found many times. The chain is built from TRBV10-3 and TRBJ1-6; TRBD1 matches 9 bases. The CDR3 is made up of 17 amino acids. J gave up 4 bases and V 3 bases, and 7 bases lay outside the gene matches. CDR1 and CDR2 from the germline V gene are ENHRY and SYGVKD. CDR3 nucleotides: TGTGCCATCAGTGACACGGGACAGGGCGGATATAATTCACCCCTCCACTTT. It codes for CAISDTGQGGYNSPLHF.

This clonotype was picked up many times. V is TRBV6-4 and J is TRBJ1-1, with 9 positions matching TRBD1. V shed 2 bases and J 2 bases; nucleotides not matched to a gene: 3. This CDR3 spans 15 amino acids. Germline CDR1 is MRHNA and CDR2 is SNTAGT. The CDR3 nucleotides read TGTGCCAGCAGTGACGGGACAGGGCTAAACACTGAAGCTTTCTTT. It encodes CASSDGTGLNTEAFF.

This clonotype appeared a few times. This chain connects TRBV5-1 to TRBJ2-3; D remains ambiguous. This CDR3 region has 13 residues. Germline loops: CDR1 SGHRS, CDR2 YFSETQ. V lost 2 bases, J lost 4 bases, and 8 bases lay in between. CDR3 residues: CASSFRTSDTQYF. CDR3 DNA: TGCGCCAGCAGCTTTCGGACCTCAGATACGCAGTATTTT.

The sample holds a few counts of this clonotype. This chain connects TRBV10-3 to TRBJ1-6; D remains unclear. V dropped 0 bases and J dropped 6 bases, with 9 bases sitting between them. Germline-derived CDR1 and CDR2 are ENHRY and SYGVKD. The CDR3 totals 15 residues. Here the CDR3 reads CAISESRGGNSPLHF. The CDR3 bases are TGTGCCATCAGTGAGTCGCGCGGTGGTAATTCACCCCTCCACTTT.

As regards this clonotype: The junction departs from the called germline gene at one end, perhaps through a read error. The J gene is TRBJ1-1, the V gene TRBV20-1; the match to TRBD1 covers 7 bases. This CDR3 contains 14 residues. Germline CDR1 is DFQATT and CDR2 is SNEGSKA (reference sequence). CDR3 amino acids: CSAHNTGTDTKAFF. The CDR3 nucleotides read TGCAGTGCTCATAATACCGGGACAGACACTAAAGCTTTCTTT.

This clonotype was counted many times. This chain links TRBV5-1 with TRBJ2-5; 9 nucleotides agree with TRBD2. V lost 0 bases, J lost 4 bases, and 22 bases stayed unmatched. The CDR3 is 21 residues long. Per germline, CDR1 SGHRS and CDR2 YFSETQ. The CDR3 nucleotides are TGCGCCAGCAGCTTGGAGCCTCGGAGGAGACTAGCGGATTCCCTTGGAGAGACCCAGTACTTC. It specifies CASSLEPRRRLADSLGETQYF.

This chain joins TRBV6-2 or TRBV6-3 and TRBJ2-7, with TRBD1 identical over 7 bases. V gave up 7 bases and J gave up 6 bases; unmatched junction bases: 18. The CDR3 is 16 residues long. Germline V gives CDR1 MNHEY, CDR2 SVGEGT. CDR3 amino acids: CASTHRGPYFPSEQYV. The CDR3 DNA sequence: TGTGCCAGCACGCACAGGGGACCTTACTTCCCTAGCGAGCAGTACGTC.

This clonotype came up many times. This chain uses TRBV6-4 with TRBJ1-1, with D possibly TRBD1 on 5 matching bases. V was cut by 3 bases and J by 6 bases, with 14 bases left in between. In germline, CDR1 is MRHNA, CDR2 SNTAGT. The CDR3 length is 14 residues. This chain's CDR3 is CASSEGGNFAEAFF. In DNA, the CDR3 is TGTGCCAGCAGTGAGGGGGGAAATTTCGCTGAAGCTTTCTTT.

This clonotype appeared many times. The chain recombines TRBV20-1 with TRBJ2-1; 15 bases agree with TRBD2. The CDR3 has 15 residues. The trim removed 6 bases at V and 8 bases at J, leaving 8 bases unmatched. The germline gives CDR1 DFQATT, CDR2 SNEGSKA (reference sequence). CDR3 amino acids: CSATGTSGRFYEQFF. The CDR3 DNA reads TGCAGTGCAACCGGGACTAGCGGGAGGTTCTATGAGCAGTTCTTC.

This clonotype was observed at least ten times. This chain connects TRBV14 to TRBJ2-5; D not resolved. From germline, CDR1 is SGHDN and CDR2 FVKESK. V gave up 0 bases and J gave up 4 bases, with 15 bases separating them. This CDR3 is 16 amino acids long. The DNA of the CDR3 is TGTGCCAGCAGCCAAGATTCCGGAACCGCCCTAGAGACCCAGTACTTC. Its protein product is CASSQDSGTALETQYF.

The chain has TRBV7-2 and TRBJ2-1; tentatively, D is TRBD1 (5 bases). Germline V gene data show CDR1 as SGHTA and CDR2 as FQGNSA. The CDR3 totals 15 residues. V shed 3 bases and J shed 7 bases, with 16 bases lying between them. CDR3 sequence (DNA): TGTGCCAGCAGCTTTTTCACAGCAGGGTCGAATGAGCAGTTCTTC. Translated: CASSFFTAGSNEQFF. The whole variable domain, filled in from reference TRBV7-2 and TRBJ2-1, reads GAGVSQSPSNKVTEKGKDVELRCDPISGHTALYWYRQSLGQGLEFLIYFQGNSAPDKSGLPSDRFSAERTGGSVSTLTIQRTQQEDSAVYLCASSFFTAGSNEQFFGPGTRLTVL.

This clonotype has at least ten counts. V usage is TRBV28 and J usage is TRBJ2-3; D might be TRBD2 (5 bases). Trimming stripped 6 bases from V and 4 bases from J, with 20 bases between. Germline CDR1 and CDR2: MDHEN and SYDVKM. The CDR3 loop spans 16 amino acids. The DNA for the CDR3 is TGTGCCAGCAGCCGACCCCCCTCCACGAGGGCAGATACGCAGTATTTT. Encoded protein: CASSRPPSTRADTQYF. The whole variable domain, remainder taken from reference TRBV28 and TRBJ2-3, is DVKVTQSSRYLVKRTGEKVFLECVQDMDHENMFWYRQDPGLGLRLIYFSYDVKMKEKGDIPEGYSVSREKKERFSLILESASTNQTSMYLCASSRPPSTRADTQYFGPGTRLTVL.

The chain joins TRBV20-1 to TRBJ2-3, with D unclear. V lost 0 bases and J 4 bases, leaving 11 bases between the germline ends. Germline values: CDR1 DFQATT, CDR2 SNEGSKA (reference sequence). CDR3 length equals 14 residues. The CDR3 sequence: CSARDYDSADTQYF. The CDR3 DNA sequence: TGCAGTGCTAGAGATTACGACTCCGCAGATACGCAGTATTTT.

At least ten counts were recorded for this clonotype. The chain recombines TRBV6-6 with TRBJ2-1, with D unresolved. The CDR3 loop spans 14 amino acids. The V gene's germline CDR1 is MNHNY and CDR2 SVGAGI (reference sequence). Trimming stripped 2 bases from V and 10 bases from J, with 15 bases between. CDR3 loop: CASSYHHNVKEQFF. The CDR3 bases are TGTGCCAGCAGTTACCATCATAATGTAAAGGAGCAGTTCTTC.

This clonotype was counted many times. V and J are TRBV14 and TRBJ1-1, with D perhaps matching TRBD1 (6 bases). V lost 4 bases and J lost 3, with 21 bases in between. This CDR3 has 17 amino acids. Germline CDR1 and CDR2: SGHDN and FVKESK. Here the CDR3 reads CASSLTGLRGQDTEAFF. CDR3 coding DNA: TGTGCCAGCAGCCTGACGGGGCTCAGGGGTCAAGACACTGAAGCTTTCTTT.

V is TRBV28 and J is TRBJ1-5, with D unresolved. The V and J ends lost 2 bases and 7 bases respectively, with 9 bases between them. The CDR3 covers 13 residues. In germline, CDR1 is MDHEN, CDR2 SYDVKM. This CDR3 reads CASSLGVRQPQHF. The CDR3 coding sequence is TGTGCCAGCAGTTTAGGGGTTAGGCAGCCCCAGCATTTT. The variable domain in full, completed from reference TRBV28 and TRBJ1-5, reads DVKVTQSSRYLVKRTGEKVFLECVQDMDHENMFWYRQDPGLGLRLIYFSYDVKMKEKGDIPEGYSVSREKKERFSLILESASTNQTSMYLCASSLGVRQPQHFGDGTRLSIL.

This clonotype showed up many times. This chain joins TRBV18 and TRBJ1-2; possibly TRBD1 for D (6 bases). The germline CDR1 and CDR2 sequences are KGHSH and LQKENI. Trimming removed 1 base at V and 4 bases at J, with 28 bases between. This CDR3 spans 20 amino acids. CDR3 in DNA: TGTGCCAGCTCACCACGGGCGCCGCAACAGGGCAAGGGAGGAGGCTATGGCTACACCTTC. Translation: CASSPRAPQQGKGGGYGYTF.

This clonotype was counted at least ten times. V gene TRBV5-1 combines with J gene TRBJ1-4; no clear D gene. Trimming removed 0 bases from V and 8 bases from J, with 5 bases in between. Germline CDR1 reads SGHRS; CDR2 reads YFSETQ. The CDR3 is made up of 12 amino acids. The CDR3 loop is CASSLDGEKLFF. CDR3 nucleotide sequence: TGCGCCAGCAGCTTGGATGGGGAAAAACTGTTTTTT.

There are many counts of this clonotype. The rearrangement joins TRBV20-1 to TRBJ2-5; D not certain. The V end was cut by 3 bases, the J end by 5 bases, with 10 bases between. The CDR3 is made up of 12 amino acids. Germline V gene sequence: CDR1 DFQATT, CDR2 SNEGSKA (reference sequence). The DNA of the CDR3 is TGCAGTGCTAGGGTGGGGTGGGAGACCCAGTACTTC. Translating it yields CSARVGWETQYF.

This clonotype was recorded at least ten times. The gene calls are TRBV5-1 and TRBJ1-4; D perhaps matches TRBD1 (5 bases). This CDR3 spans 18 amino acids. The germline V gene encodes CDR1 SGHRS and CDR2 YFSETQ. V lost 1 base and J 4 bases, leaving 20 bases between the germline ends. The CDR3 nucleotides are TGCGCCAGCAGCTTGTCTGAGGGGCGGTTTGCCAATAATGAAAAACTGTTTTTT. Protein: CASSLSEGRFANNEKLFF.

This chain connects TRBV12-3 or TRBV12-4 to TRBJ2-3; a weak D match, TRBD1 (5 bases). This CDR3 spans 14 amino acids. Between the trimmed V and J ends, which lost 5 bases and 2 bases, there was a span of 11 bases. The CDR3 region has the DNA TGTGCCAGCAGTGCCACAGGCTTCACAGATACGCAGTATTTT. The encoded protein is CASSATGFTDTQYF.